These 16 T cell receptor beta chains were all obtained from the same sample, sequenced in a study of beta chain features in type 1 diabetes. No antigen is known for these receptors. General study points: Within each of all four CD4+ subsets, Type 1 diabetes patients had TCRB CDR3s that were moderately but significantly shorter.

The sequenced template was cDNA made from the entire isolated RNA. Here immunoSEQ multiplex PCR was the method, and the copy in TCRdb shows in-frame clones only, minus some. The table has 300,000 to 450,000 clones, around 12% seen once. The material sequenced was naive CD4+ T cells from blood. Receptor source: a woman between 18 and 30 years old with type 1 diabetes.

This clone was picked up a small number of times. Other nucleotide sequences in the sample specify the same CDR3. The V gene is TRBV19, the J gene TRBJ2-5; weak D call: TRBD2 (6 bases). Per germline, CDR1 LNHDA and CDR2 SQIVND (reference sequence). CDR3 length: 12 amino acids. V lost 7 bases and J 4 bases, leaving 10 bases between the germline ends. The CDR3 nucleotides read TGTGCCAGTACCGGGGGTGGAGAGACCCAGTACTTC. It specifies CASTGGGETQYF.

CDR3: CASSQGHLNTGELFF. CDR3 bases: TGCGCCAGCAGCCAGGGACACCTGAACACCGGGGAGCTGTTTTTT. The rearrangement joins TRBV5-1 to TRBJ2-2, with D perhaps matching TRBD1 (6 bases). Trimming removed 4 bases at V and 1 base at J, with 11 bases between. The V gene's germline CDR1 is SGHRS and CDR2 YFSETQ. CDR3 size: 15 residues.

A few counts support this clone. V usage is TRBV2 and J usage is TRBJ2-5, with TRBD2 identical over 12 bases. The CDR3 is 12 amino acids. The V gene end was trimmed by 4 bases and the J gene end by 13 bases; junction bases not matched to a gene: 4. Looked up from germline, CDR1 is SNHLY and CDR2 is FYNNEI. CDR3 amino acids: CASSVTSGGLYF. In nucleotides, the CDR3 is TGTGCCAGCAGTGTTACTAGCGGGGGGCTGTACTTC.

This clone was found a few times. The chain recombines TRBV5-6 with TRBJ1-4; D perhaps matches TRBD1 (5 bases). Germline CDR1 and CDR2: SGHDT and YYEEEE. Trimming stripped 3 bases from V and 0 bases from J, with 9 bases between. The CDR3 is 15 amino acids. CDR3 loop: CASSSQGPTNEKLFF. CDR3 DNA: TGTGCCAGCAGCTCTCAGGGTCCAACTAATGAAAAACTGTTTTTT.

This chain links TRBV11-2 with TRBJ2-7; 9 nucleotides align to TRBD2. CDR1 is SGHAT and CDR2 is FQNNGV in the germline V gene. Trimming cost V 5 bases and J 2 bases; bases outside gene matches: 10. The CDR3 covers 16 residues. The CDR3 protein is CASSPRASGATYEQYF. For the CDR3, the DNA is TGTGCCAGCAGCCCGCGAGCTAGCGGGGCTACCTACGAGCAGTACTTC.

This clone was seen only a few times. This rearrangement joins TRBV25-1 to TRBJ2-7; 8 nucleotides match TRBD1. The CDR3 covers 14 residues. Looked up from germline, CDR1 is MGHDK and CDR2 is SYGVNS. J lost 6 bases, V lost 4 bases, and 8 bases had no gene match. The CDR3 DNA follows: TGTGCCAGCAGTGTTGCCAGGGGGCGCCGCGAGCAGTACTTC. It codes for CASSVARGRREQYF.

This clone was detected only a few times. The chain carries TRBV6-5 and TRBJ1-2; TRBD1 matches 7 bases. Germline V CDR1 and CDR2: MNHEY, SVGAGI. This CDR3 has 12 residues. The V segment lost 6 bases and the J segment 8 bases; nucleotides outside the gene matches: 6. CDR3 coding DNA: TGTGCCAGCAGACCCACAGGGGAGGGCTACACCTTC. This codes for CASRPTGEGYTF.

This clone showed up just a few times. CDR3 sequence (DNA): TGTGCCAGCAGTAGAGACCGGGGACAGAGGAGCGAGCAGTACTTC. It codes for CASSRDRGQRSEQYF. The V call is TRBV5-6, the J call TRBJ2-7, with 7 bases matching TRBD1. The CDR3 totals 15 residues. V was pared by 5 bases and J by 6 bases, with 14 bases of the junction left unmatched. From germline, CDR1 is SGHDT and CDR2 YYEEEE.

The table lists this clone with a few counts. The chain has TRBV6-1 and TRBJ2-1; weak D call: TRBD2 (6 bases). The V and J ends lost 6 bases and 7 bases respectively, with 13 bases between them. The CDR3 is made up of 13 amino acids. Germline-derived CDR1 and CDR2 are MNHNS and SASEGT. CDR3 bases: TGTGCCAGCAGGAAAACGGCGGGGAATGAGCAGTTCTTC. Translated, it gives CASRKTAGNEQFF.

The gene calls are TRBV6-6 and TRBJ1-3, with 7 bases fitting TRBD1. The V and J ends lost 5 bases and 4 bases, in that order; junction bases with no gene match: 8. Germline values: CDR1 MNHNY, CDR2 SVGAGI (reference sequence). This CDR3 has 15 residues. The CDR3: CASSLTSTGGNTIYF. The CDR3 DNA follows: TGTGCCAGCAGTCTTACCTCGACAGGGGGAAACACCATATATTTT.

The genes are TRBV7-2 and TRBJ2-3; the D is unclear. CDR3 length: 12 amino acids. CDR1 and CDR2 (germline): SGHTA, FQGNSA. The germline V and J ends were trimmed by 6 bases and 8 bases, with 12 bases remaining between them. CDR3 sequence (DNA): TGTGCCAGCAGAACAGATTCGAGTACGCAGTATTTT. As protein: CASRTDSSTQYF.

The chain couples TRBV5-4 to TRBJ2-7; TRBD1 matches at 7 bases. V lost 2 bases to trimming and J lost 2 bases; unmatched junction nucleotides: 4. This CDR3 is built from 14 residues. Germline values: CDR1 SGHNT, CDR2 YYREEE (reference sequence). CDR3 sequence reads: CASSFNRGAYEQYF. Here the CDR3 DNA reads TGTGCCAGCAGCTTTAACAGGGGCGCCTACGAGCAGTACTTC.

Concerning this clone: One end of the junction is discordant with germline, which a read error may explain. This chain uses TRBV19 with TRBJ1-5; tentative D call: TRBD1 (6 bases). CDR1 LNHDA and CDR2 SQIVND come from the germline V gene (reference sequence). The CDR3 is 15 amino acids. The CDR3 coding sequence is TGTGCCAGCAGTAACAGGGTGTATAGCAATCAGCCCCAGCATTTT. Translating it yields CASSNRVYSNQPQHF.

The sample holds a few counts of this clone. The chain is built from TRBV7-9 and TRBJ2-7; perhaps TRBD2 as D (6 bases). Trimming removed 5 bases from V and 5 bases from J, with 16 bases in between. There are 14 residues in the CDR3. CDR1 is SEHNR, CDR2 FQNEAQ, per germline (reference sequence). Written as DNA, the CDR3 is TGTGCCAGCAGCACAGACACTGCTAGCGACGAGCAGTACTTC. It yields the protein CASSTDTASDEQYF.

This clone was counted between two and nine times. The chain uses TRBV29-1 and TRBJ2-2, with D perhaps matching TRBD1 (5 bases). Germline assignment: CDR1 SQVTM and CDR2 ANQGSEA. The CDR3 has 14 amino acids. The V end lost 3 bases, the J end lost 5 bases, and 13 bases lay between the germline ends. CDR3 loop: CSVEVGRVTGELFF. DNA for the CDR3: TGCAGCGTTGAGGTGGGCAGGGTGACCGGGGAGCTGTTTTTT.

This clone was counted a few times. The CDR3 region has the DNA TGTGCCAGCAGTTACTTGGGAGGCACTAAGAACGAGCAGTACTTC. As protein: CASSYLGGTKNEQYF. The gene calls are TRBV6-6 and TRBJ2-7; a weak D match, TRBD2 (6 bases). Trimming left V 1 base short and J 5 bases short, with 15 bases between. Looked up from germline, CDR1 is MNHNY and CDR2 is SVGAGI (reference sequence). The CDR3 runs to 15 residues.